Included here is one T cell receptor (beta chain) sequence, with context. Its specific antigen is unknown. One base away there is no much larger clone; base qualities are not given. This record comes from a study of T cell responses to AZD1222 COVID-19 vaccine (dated by TCRdb to the early 2020s). Regarding the study in general: AZD1222 recipients given second doses at about 4 weeks or at about 12 weeks were pooled, since spike-specific TCR depth and breadth were not found to differ between the two schedules. A total of 233 trial participants underwent TCR sequencing, of whom roughly 210 had received two doses of AZD1222 and approximately 26 had received two doses of the MenACWY control vaccine. Trial participants were enrolled by age into 18-55, 56-69 and 70-plus year subgroups, with roughly 150, 30 and 60 TCR-sequenced participants respectively.

The full study reports these points: Only five to seven AZD1222 recipients were SARS-CoV-2 seropositive at baseline, limiting conclusions about previously exposed vaccinees. Vaccine-associated CD4 TCRs spanned the whole spike protein, with dominant responses in regions 160-218 and 743-854. No day 14 peak-response samples were available, so repertoires were characterized only after the peak T cell response. Spike-specific TCR breadth and depth rose significantly after two AZD1222 doses compared with day 0 and with MenACWY recipients. Reportedly, almost half of the unique spike-specific TCRs recognized epitopes lying outside the regions that are mutated in the B.1.351 and B.1.1.7 variants. Participants were mostly white British and included more females than males, and it was suggested by the authors that clonal diversity may have been underestimated. The 56-69-year group was small, and its depth increase did not reach significance, likely because of low power.

The CDR3 regions of human TCRbeta chains were subjected to immunosequencing. The paper's data handling went like this. Repertoire TCRs were matched against a reference library of SARS-CoV-2-specific TCRs generated with the MIRA antigen-specificity platform. Breadth was defined as the fraction of unique TCRs that were SARS-CoV-2-associated, and depth was defined as the fraction of total T cells that were SARS-CoV-2-associated. Using the MIRA data, every spike-specific TCR was mapped to the spike region that the TCR reacted to and assigned to either a CD4 or a CD8 class. Log10-transformed breadth and depth values were compared by one-way ANOVA with Sidak's multiple comparisons tests. Held by TCRdb, this immuneACCESS table contains in-frame sequences only and omits some clones. Under half of the omission traces to an unresolved V gene where checked; the cause of the rest is unknown. V and J calls and clone size are copied from that table; D and trimming were computed from the DNA. This sample has roughly 90,000 clones in its table, and around 86% of those were observed once. The ten most abundant clones make up approximately 6.8% of the sample.

Interpreted using the paper, the time point label stands for: baseline before first vaccination. Vaccinee samples were obtained from the UK trials COV001 and COV002, which included a single-blind randomized controlled phase 2/3 trial of AZD1222 (ChAdOx1 nCoV-19) in healthy adults. For TCRbeta chain sequencing, PBMC samples from trial participants were taken at day 0 and at day 28 after the second dose. The TCR comes from an adult in good health. This specimen consisted of peripheral blood, obtained on day 0 of AZD1222 vaccination.

The CDR3 is CASSLADPGEQYF. DNA sequence: TGCGCCAGCAGCTTGGCCGACCCGGGCGAGCAGTACTTC. The rearranged segments are TRBV5-1 and TRBJ2-7; the D gene is not confidently resolved. CDR1 is given as SGHRS and CDR2 as YFSETQ, both from the germline V gene. The CDR3 sequence holds 13 residues, the cysteine and phenylalanine included. Only CDR3 DNA is held: 39 bases, read in frame from base 1. The trim is 0 bases for V and 6 bases for J, with a gap of 10 bases between the germline ends.